This is a list of T cell receptor beta chains from one sample in a study of blood T cell repertoires in COVID-19. Sequenced by immunoSEQ multiplex PCR; TCRdb stores in-frame clones only, minus some. The table lists approximately 270,000 clones, just over 85% of them singletons, with 1.5% to 2% in the top ten. The source material was PBMCs or T cells enriched from blood (not recorded which). The receptors come from a man aged 35 to 55 who had recovered from COVID-19. Each CDR3 is given with its conserved first and last residue. Fields, in order: J gene, V gene, CDR3 protein.

j_call: TRBJ2-1; v_call: TRBV7-2; cdr3_aa: CASSLVGTSQNEQFF
j_call: TRBJ2-2; v_call: TRBV6-5; cdr3_aa: CASSYSSKRELFF
j_call: TRBJ2-1; v_call: TRBV5-4; cdr3_aa: CASRLDRDFYNEQFF
j_call: TRBJ1-3; v_call: TRBV5-1; cdr3_aa: CASSQAPTGDSGNTIYF
j_call: TRBJ1-2; v_call: TRBV29-1; cdr3_aa: CSVERIVINYGYTF
j_call: TRBJ2-7; v_call: TRBV2; cdr3_aa: CASTRTGSYEQYF
j_call: TRBJ1-5; v_call: TRBV7-2; cdr3_aa: CASSLSGGQPQHF
j_call: TRBJ1-2; v_call: TRBV19; cdr3_aa: CASSPRLRTGINYGYTF
j_call: TRBJ1-1; v_call: TRBV18; cdr3_aa: CASSQGPGTEAFF
j_call: TRBJ2-7; v_call: TRBV27; cdr3_aa: CASSLSGGYEQYF
j_call: TRBJ1-4; v_call: TRBV29-1; cdr3_aa: CSVGLQASTNEKLFF
j_call: TRBJ2-5; v_call: TRBV27; cdr3_aa: CASSITGGGRAETQYF
j_call: TRBJ1-2; v_call: TRBV6-5; cdr3_aa: CASRGQGEGYGYTF
j_call: TRBJ2-7; v_call: TRBV9; cdr3_aa: CASSPGRETYEQYF
j_call: TRBJ1-2; v_call: TRBV20-1; cdr3_aa: CSASQGQSNYGYTF
j_call: TRBJ2-3; v_call: TRBV18; cdr3_aa: CASSPDRYTDTQYF
j_call: TRBJ1-5; v_call: TRBV3-1/TRBV3-2; cdr3_aa: CASGGRNAGQPQHF
j_call: TRBJ2-5; v_call: TRBV2; cdr3_aa: CASSVLREETQYF
j_call: TRBJ1-6; v_call: TRBV30; cdr3_aa: CAWSYRGGSPLHF
j_call: TRBJ1-5; v_call: TRBV2; cdr3_aa: CASSEAGGGRNQPQHF
j_call: TRBJ2-7; v_call: TRBV30; cdr3_aa: CAWSVSASGYEQYF
j_call: TRBJ2-1; v_call: TRBV29-1; cdr3_aa: CSVAGGDYNEQFF
j_call: TRBJ2-1; v_call: TRBV30; cdr3_aa: CAWSVTSGSPNEQFF
j_call: TRBJ2-1; v_call: TRBV5-5; cdr3_aa: CASSLPGQGSLEGQFF
j_call: TRBJ1-6; v_call: TRBV28; cdr3_aa: CASRPPSSGTPLHF
j_call: TRBJ2-1; v_call: TRBV11-2; cdr3_aa: CASSPLAGVTIEQFF
j_call: TRBJ1-2; v_call: TRBV13; cdr3_aa: CASSLGTLGQQNYGYTF
j_call: TRBJ1-1; v_call: TRBV11-2; cdr3_aa: CASSLLTGPGAEAFF
j_call: TRBJ1-4; v_call: TRBV7-2; cdr3_aa: CASSLWGGNEKLFF
j_call: TRBJ2-7; v_call: TRBV5-4; cdr3_aa: CASSFGRNAHEQYF
j_call: TRBJ1-1; v_call: TRBV28; cdr3_aa: CASSFFPRRVPNTEAFF
j_call: TRBJ2-7; v_call: TRBV7-9; cdr3_aa: CASSSTSSEQYF
j_call: TRBJ2-5; v_call: TRBV5-1; cdr3_aa: CASSLTGNGETQYF
j_call: TRBJ2-7; v_call: TRBV29-1; cdr3_aa: CSVVRGYEQYF
j_call: TRBJ2-7; v_call: TRBV27; cdr3_aa: CASSLSGQGIEQYF
j_call: TRBJ1-6; v_call: TRBV30; cdr3_aa: CAWERGSGSPLHF
j_call: TRBJ2-5; v_call: TRBV5-1; cdr3_aa: CASSLGQGAVETQYF
j_call: TRBJ1-3; v_call: TRBV4-2; cdr3_aa: CASSQEMTGGFSGNTIYF
j_call: TRBJ1-2; v_call: TRBV6-2/TRBV6-3; cdr3_aa: CASSWGNYGYTF